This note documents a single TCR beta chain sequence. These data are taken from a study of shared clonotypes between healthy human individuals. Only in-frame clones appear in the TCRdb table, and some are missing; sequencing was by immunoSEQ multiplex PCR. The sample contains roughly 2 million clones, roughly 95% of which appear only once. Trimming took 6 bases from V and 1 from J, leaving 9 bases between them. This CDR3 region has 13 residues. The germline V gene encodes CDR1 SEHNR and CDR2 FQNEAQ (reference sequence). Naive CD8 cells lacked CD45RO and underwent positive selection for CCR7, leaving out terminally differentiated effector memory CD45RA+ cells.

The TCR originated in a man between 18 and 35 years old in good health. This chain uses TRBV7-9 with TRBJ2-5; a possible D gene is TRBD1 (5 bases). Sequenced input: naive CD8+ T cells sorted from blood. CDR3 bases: TGTGCCAGCAGTCATGACAGCCAAGAGACCCAGTACTTC. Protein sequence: CASSHDSQETQYF.